This TCR beta chain was found in a study of OX40 agonist ivuxolimab in advanced cancers. Background on the study: Patients in dose escalation had liver, melanoma, kidney or head and neck cancers. Two patients with cutaneous melanoma and one with hepatocellular carcinoma, three in total, showed partial responses. The study, taken as a whole, reports: Among the nonresponders, some also had low normalized T-cell clonal expansion.

Using immunoSEQ multiplex PCR, the repertoire was profiled, and TCRdb retains in-frame clones only, with some absent. The table has roughly 13,000 clones, 87% seen once. This clone has only one observation. Its antigen remains unidentified. Between the trimmed V and J ends, which lost 5 bases and 2 bases, there was a span of 16 bases. Germline lookup yields CDR1 SEHNR and CDR2 FQNEAQ (reference sequence). This CDR3 spans 17 amino acids. The clonotype comes from an adult with an advanced solid tumor such as melanoma, head and neck, liver or kidney cancer. The material was CD4+ or CD8+ T cells sorted from blood, obtained in a trial of the OX40 agonist ivuxolimab. The V and J genes are TRBV7-9 and TRBJ2-6; D is tentatively TRBD1 or TRBD2 (5 bases each). For the CDR3, the DNA is TGTGCCAGCAGCGCACCGGGACCCCAGGCTGGGGCCAACGTCCTGACTTTC. Its protein product is CASSAPGPQAGANVLTF.